This TCR beta chain appears in the sequencing data of a study of blood T cell repertoires in COVID-19. About the research overall: Sources were T cells, B-cell-depleted T cells, or PBMCs; the material itself was cDNA or gDNA.

Produced via immunoSEQ multiplex PCR; TCRdb's table is partial and in-frame only. The sample holds 650,000 to 800,000 clones, approximately 90% seen once. The germline gives CDR1 SGHTA, CDR2 FQGNSA. CDR3 size: 15 residues. The ends were cut back, 1 base at V and 8 bases at J, with 17 bases in the middle. The sequenced sample consisted of peripheral blood. V usage is TRBV7-2 and J usage is TRBJ1-2; D call uncertain. The origin of this receptor is a woman under 30 with acute or convalescent COVID-19. CDR3 amino acids: CASSLGIGMGGGYTF. The DNA for the CDR3 is TGTGCCAGCAGCTTAGGAATAGGGATGGGAGGGGGCTACACCTTC. The whole variable domain, filled in from reference TRBV7-2 and TRBJ1-2, reads GAGVSQSPSNKVTEKGKDVELRCDPISGHTALYWYRQSLGQGLEFLIYFQGNSAPDKSGLPSDRFSAERTGGSVSTLTIQRTQQEDSAVYLCASSLGIGMGGGYTFGSGTRLTVV.